Sequencing of this TCR beta chain was carried out in a study of type 1 regulatory T cells. Study-wide context: This in vitro CD4 product, T-allo10, is enriched for Tr1 cells and alloantigen-specific.

The CDR3 runs 14 residues. V lost 4 bases, J lost 2 bases, and 14 bases lay in between. CDR1 DFQATT and CDR2 SNEGSKA come from the germline V gene (reference sequence). TCRdb re-called the reads with MiXCR, one entry per CDR3 protein. The data show around 3,000 distinct CDR3 sequences, roughly 8% seen once. This clonotype ranks as medium-sized. Its specificity is not known. The rearrangement links TRBV20-1 to TRBJ1-2, with D unresolved. This receptor was identified in a human donor in good health. The source material was cultured T cells, either the whole culture or a sorted T cell fraction (not recorded which). The chain's CDR3 is CSATPFGPNYGYTF. CDR3 DNA: TGCAGTGCTACCCCCTTCGGGCCGAACTATGGCTACACCTTC.